The source of this T cell receptor beta chain is a study of blood T cell repertoires in COVID-19. This clone came up a few times. Germline V gene data show CDR1 as SNHLY and CDR2 as FYNNEI. J lost 15 bases, V lost 7 bases, and 8 bases had no gene match. The CDR3 extends over 12 amino acids. Produced via immunoSEQ multiplex PCR; TCRdb's table is partial and in-frame only. Of some 280,000 clones listed, around 86% are singletons. The source material was peripheral blood. The sequence was collected from a woman aged 30 to 39 with active or convalescent COVID-19. V is TRBV2 and J is TRBJ2-1; TRBD2 aligns across 11 bases. The CDR3 here is CASKLAGGRLFF. The CDR3 nucleotides are TGTGCCAGCAAGTTAGCGGGGGGGCGTTTGTTCTTC. Based on the CDR3 plus reference TRBV2 and TRBJ2-1, the full variable domain is EPEVTQTPSHQVTQMGQEVILRCVPISNHLYFYWYRQILGQKVEFLVSFYNNEISEKSEIFDDQFSVERPDGSNFTLKIRSTKLEDSAMYFCASKLAGGRLFFGPGTRLTVL.